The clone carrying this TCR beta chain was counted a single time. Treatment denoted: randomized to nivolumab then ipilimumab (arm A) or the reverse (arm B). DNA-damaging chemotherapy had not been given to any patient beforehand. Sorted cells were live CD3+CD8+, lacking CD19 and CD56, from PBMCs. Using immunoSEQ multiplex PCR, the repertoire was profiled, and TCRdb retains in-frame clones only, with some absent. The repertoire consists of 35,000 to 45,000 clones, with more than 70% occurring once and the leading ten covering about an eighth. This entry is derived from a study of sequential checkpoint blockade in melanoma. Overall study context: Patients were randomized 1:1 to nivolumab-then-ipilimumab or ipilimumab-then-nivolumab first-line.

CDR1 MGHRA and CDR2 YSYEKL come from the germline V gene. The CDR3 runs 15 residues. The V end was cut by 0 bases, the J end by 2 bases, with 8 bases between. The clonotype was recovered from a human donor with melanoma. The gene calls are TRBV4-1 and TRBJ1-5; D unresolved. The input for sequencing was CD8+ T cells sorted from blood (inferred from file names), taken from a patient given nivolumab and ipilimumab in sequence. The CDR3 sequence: CASSQDPLGNQPQHF. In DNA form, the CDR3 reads TGCGCCAGCAGCCAAGATCCCCTCGGCAATCAGCCCCAGCATTTT.